This T cell receptor (beta chain) appears in the sequencing data of a study of response to subunit inactivated influenza vaccine. TCRdb recomputed calls from the RT-PCR reads with MiXCR, one row per CDR3 protein. The repertoire holds some 540,000 distinct CDR3 sequences, with roughly 25% as singletons. This clonotype was detected a few times. Germline V gene sequence: CDR1 DFQATT, CDR2 SNEGSKA (reference sequence). V shed 0 bases, J shed 2 bases, and the junction held 7 bases outside the gene matches. This CDR3 contains 15 residues. These data were likewise used in another study, on T cells expressing NK-cell markers. That report adds: A 5'RACE template switching approach incorporating UMIs was used to make TCR beta cDNA. Top CD8+ clonotypes included the dominant CD3+CD56+NKG2C+ clonotypes in six donors.

The receptor's source is a man aged 50 or older who received an inactivated influenza vaccine. The material sequenced was CD4+ T cells sorted from PBMCs, taken 11 to 12 days after vaccination. The V gene is TRBV20-1, the J gene TRBJ2-7; 7 nucleotides line up with TRBD1. The CDR3 nucleotides are TGCAGTGCTAGAGATTCCGGACAGGTGACCTACGAGCAGTACTTC. Protein product: CSARDSGQVTYEQYF.